This T cell receptor beta chain was identified during a study of technical replicates of blood from a few donors. This clone was seen only once. This table comes from immunoSEQ multiplex PCR, and its TCRdb copy is limited to in-frame clones, with some not included. The sample lists some 66,000 clones; roughly 98% were seen once. Germline-derived CDR1 and CDR2 are MNHEY and SVGAGI. The CDR3 has 11 amino acids. The V end was cut by 7 bases, the J end by 8 bases, with 11 bases between. This sequence was found in a human donor in good health. V usage is TRBV6-5 and J usage is TRBJ1-1; weak D call: TRBD1 (6 bases). The sample taken for sequencing was T cells isolated from PBMCs. CDR3 DNA sequence: TGTGCCAGCACACAGGGTGCGGAAGCTTTCTTT. Translation: CASTQGAEAFF.